What follows is one TCR beta chain and its context. This entry belongs to a study of blood T cell repertoires in COVID-19. For the study at large: Samples of COVID-19 (acute and convalescent) were obtained from the United States, Italy and Spain. The cDNA or gDNA used as material had been derived from T cells, B-cell-depleted T cells, or PBMCs.

Per the germline V gene, CDR1 is LGHNA and CDR2 is YNFKEQ. The CDR3 is 17 amino acids. Trimming removed 1 base from V and 8 bases from J; junction bases left unmatched: 15. In the original analysis: Estimated nucleated cell counts came from reference gene primer amplification. Only in-frame clones appear in the TCRdb table, and some are missing; sequencing was by immunoSEQ multiplex PCR. That table gives V, J and clone size, and the DNA gave D and trimming. Here the sample spans fewer than 250,000 clones, approximately 90% being singletons. The receptor's source is a man aged 50-59 years with acute or convalescent COVID-19. The V call is TRBV4-2, the J call TRBJ2-3; 7 bases are shared with TRBD2. The sample consisted of peripheral blood. The CDR3 reads CASSQGSAGEPTFTQYF. The CDR3 DNA is TGTGCCAGCAGCCAAGGCTCGGCGGGGGAGCCCACGTTTACGCAGTATTTT.